This T cell receptor (beta chain) was identified during a study of OX40 agonist ivuxolimab in advanced cancers. About the study: Hepatocellular carcinoma, melanoma, renal cell or head and neck cancer was diagnosed in the dose-escalation patients. Three dose-escalation patients had partial responses: one with hepatocellular carcinoma and two with cutaneous melanoma.

Germline-derived CDR1 and CDR2 are MNHNS and SASEGT. With 2 bases clipped from V and 1 base from J, the junction kept 12 bases outside the gene matches. CDR3 length equals 18 residues. Study-wide findings and caveats: Partial responders treated at 0.1-3.0 mg/kg exhibited clonal expansion among the lowest measured.

As regards this clone: What it recognizes is unknown.

Profiling relied on immunoSEQ multiplex PCR, and the TCRdb table lists in-frame clones only, not all of them. This sample has over 60,000 clones, with 85% found just once. J is TRBJ1-1 and V is TRBV6-1, with 8 bases fitting TRBD1. Sequencing used CD4+ or CD8+ T cells sorted from blood, obtained in a trial of the OX40 agonist ivuxolimab. The TCR comes from an adult with an advanced solid tumor such as melanoma, head and neck, liver or kidney cancer. The CDR3 loop is CASSERRTGTIQNTEAFF. Written as DNA, the CDR3 is TGTGCCAGCAGTGAACGTCGGACAGGGACCATCCAGAACACTGAAGCTTTCTTT.